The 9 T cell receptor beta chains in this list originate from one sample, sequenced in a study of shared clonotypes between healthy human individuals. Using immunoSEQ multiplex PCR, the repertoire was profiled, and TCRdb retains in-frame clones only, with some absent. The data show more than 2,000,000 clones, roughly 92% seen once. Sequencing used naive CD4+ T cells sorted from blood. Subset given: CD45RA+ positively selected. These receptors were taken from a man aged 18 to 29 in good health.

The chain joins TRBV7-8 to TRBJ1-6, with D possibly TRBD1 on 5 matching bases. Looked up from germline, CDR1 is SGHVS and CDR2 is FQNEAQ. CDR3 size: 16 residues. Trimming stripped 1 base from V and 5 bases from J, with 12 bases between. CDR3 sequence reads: CASSLEGANNNSPLHF. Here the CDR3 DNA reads TGTGCCAGCAGCTTAGAAGGGGCAAACAATAATTCACCCCTCCACTTT.

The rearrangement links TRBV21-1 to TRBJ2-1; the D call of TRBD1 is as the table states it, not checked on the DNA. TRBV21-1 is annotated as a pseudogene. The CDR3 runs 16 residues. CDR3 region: CASSGDRIPSYNEQFF. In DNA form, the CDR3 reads TGTGCCAGCAGCGGCGACAGGATTCCATCCTACAATGAGCAGTTCTTC.

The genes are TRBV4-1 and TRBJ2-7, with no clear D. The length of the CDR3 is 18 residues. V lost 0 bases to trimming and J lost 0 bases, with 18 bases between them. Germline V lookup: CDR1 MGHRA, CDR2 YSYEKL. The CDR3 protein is CASSQDESENSHSYEQYF. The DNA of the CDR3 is TGCGCCAGCAGCCAAGATGAATCAGAGAACAGTCACTCCTACGAGCAGTACTTC.

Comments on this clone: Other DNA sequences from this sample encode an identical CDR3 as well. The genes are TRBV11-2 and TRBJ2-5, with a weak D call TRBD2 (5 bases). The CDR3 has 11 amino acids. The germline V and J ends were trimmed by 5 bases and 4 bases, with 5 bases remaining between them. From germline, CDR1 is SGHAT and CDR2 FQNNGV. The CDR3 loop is CASSRGETQYF. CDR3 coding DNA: TGTGCCAGCAGCCGGGGAGAGACCCAGTACTTC.

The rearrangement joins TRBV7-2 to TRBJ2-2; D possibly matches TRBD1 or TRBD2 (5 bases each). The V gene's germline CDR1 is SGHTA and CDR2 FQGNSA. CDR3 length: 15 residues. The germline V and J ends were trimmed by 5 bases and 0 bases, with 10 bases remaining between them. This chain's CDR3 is CASSTGTPNTGELFF. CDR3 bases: TGTGCCAGCAGCACCGGGACCCCGAACACCGGGGAGCTGTTTTTT.

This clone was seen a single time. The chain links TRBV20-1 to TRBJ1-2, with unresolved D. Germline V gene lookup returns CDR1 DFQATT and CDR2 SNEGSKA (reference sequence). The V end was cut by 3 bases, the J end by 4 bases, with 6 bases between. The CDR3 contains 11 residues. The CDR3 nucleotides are TGCAGTGCTAGTGAAAGCTATGGCTACACCTTC. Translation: CSASESYGYTF.

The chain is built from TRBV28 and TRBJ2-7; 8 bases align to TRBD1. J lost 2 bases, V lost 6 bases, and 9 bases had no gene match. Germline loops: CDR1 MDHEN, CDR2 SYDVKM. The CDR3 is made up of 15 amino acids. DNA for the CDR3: TGTGCCAGCAGCGCCTTAGGACAGGGCCCCTACGAGCAGTACTTC. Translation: CASSALGQGPYEQYF.

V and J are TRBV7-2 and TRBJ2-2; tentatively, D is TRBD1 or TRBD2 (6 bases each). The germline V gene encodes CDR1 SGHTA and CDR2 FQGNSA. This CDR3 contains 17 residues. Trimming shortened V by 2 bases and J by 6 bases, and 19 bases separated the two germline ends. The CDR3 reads CASSLFSTGRSSGELFF. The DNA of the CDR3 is TGTGCCAGCAGCTTATTTTCCACAGGGAGGTCGTCCGGGGAGCTGTTTTTT.

The DNA of the CDR3 is TGCGCCAGCAGCCAAGATGAGGCGGGGAAAAGCTACGAGCAGTACTTC. Translated: CASSQDEAGKSYEQYF. This chain joins TRBV4-1 and TRBJ2-7; TRBD2 might be the D (6 bases). V lost 0 bases to trimming and J lost 3 bases, with 15 bases between them. The germline V gene has CDR1 MGHRA and CDR2 YSYEKL. The CDR3 loop spans 16 amino acids.